This T cell receptor beta chain originates from a study of T cell responses to AZD1222 COVID-19 vaccine. Study-wide points: Breadth and depth of Spike-specific TCRs rose after two AZD1222 doses. The reported proportion of spike-specific TCRs targeting unmutated variant regions was nearly half. All repertoire sampling was performed exclusively after the peak T cell response. Spike-spanning, vaccine-associated CD4 TCRs were dominant at 160-218 and 743-854.

V shed 0 bases and J shed 2 bases, with 4 bases lying between them. Germline V lookup: CDR1 SGHNT, CDR2 YYREEE (reference sequence). The CDR3 consists of 13 residues. Comments on this clone: The antigen is unknown. Other DNA sequences of this sample code for an identical CDR3.

Sequenced by immunoSEQ multiplex PCR; TCRdb stores in-frame clones only, minus some. The data show about 130,000 clones, with approximately 85% seen just once and around 8% held by the top ten. The TCR was taken from an adult who received the MenACWY meningococcal vaccine as a control. The chain couples TRBV5-4 to TRBJ2-3; D remains unclear. This specimen consisted of peripheral blood, obtained 28 days after the second dose of the MenACWY control vaccine. The CDR3 region has the DNA TGTGCCAGCAGCTTGGGACCCACAGATACGCAGTATTTT. It yields the protein CASSLGPTDTQYF. The complete variable domain, with remaining parts taken from reference TRBV5-4 and TRBJ2-3, reads ETGVTQSPTHLIKTRGQQVTLRCSSQSGHNTVSWYQQALGQGPQFIFQYYREEENGRGNFPPRFSGLQFPNYSSELNVNALELDDSALYLCASSLGPTDTQYFGPGTRLTVL.